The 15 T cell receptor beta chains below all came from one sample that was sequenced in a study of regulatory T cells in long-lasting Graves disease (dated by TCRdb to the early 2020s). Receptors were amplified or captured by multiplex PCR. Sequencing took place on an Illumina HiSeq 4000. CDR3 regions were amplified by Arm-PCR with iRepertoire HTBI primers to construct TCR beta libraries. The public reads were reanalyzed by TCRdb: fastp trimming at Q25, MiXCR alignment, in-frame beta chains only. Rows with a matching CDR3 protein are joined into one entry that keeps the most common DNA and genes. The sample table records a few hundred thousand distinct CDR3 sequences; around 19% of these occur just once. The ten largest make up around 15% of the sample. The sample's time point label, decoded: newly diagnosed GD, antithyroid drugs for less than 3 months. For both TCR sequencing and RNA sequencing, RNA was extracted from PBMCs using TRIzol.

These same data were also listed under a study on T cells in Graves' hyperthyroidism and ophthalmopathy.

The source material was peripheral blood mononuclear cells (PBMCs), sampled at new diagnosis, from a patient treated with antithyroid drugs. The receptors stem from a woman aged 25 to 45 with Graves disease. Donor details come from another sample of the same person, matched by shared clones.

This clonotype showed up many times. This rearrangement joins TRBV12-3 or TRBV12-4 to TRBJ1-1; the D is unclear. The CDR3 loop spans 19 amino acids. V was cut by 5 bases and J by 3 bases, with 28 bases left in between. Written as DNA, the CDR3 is TGTGCCAGCAGTCCTTGGGAGGGTTTTCCCGAAAGGTCTGACACTGAAGCTTTCTTT. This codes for CASSPWEGFPERSDTEAFF.

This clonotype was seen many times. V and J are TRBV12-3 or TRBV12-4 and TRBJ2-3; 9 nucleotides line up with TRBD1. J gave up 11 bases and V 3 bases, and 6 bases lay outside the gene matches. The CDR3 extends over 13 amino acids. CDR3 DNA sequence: TGTGCCAGCAGTTTTACTCCGGGACAGGGGCAGTATTTT. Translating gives CASSFTPGQGQYF.

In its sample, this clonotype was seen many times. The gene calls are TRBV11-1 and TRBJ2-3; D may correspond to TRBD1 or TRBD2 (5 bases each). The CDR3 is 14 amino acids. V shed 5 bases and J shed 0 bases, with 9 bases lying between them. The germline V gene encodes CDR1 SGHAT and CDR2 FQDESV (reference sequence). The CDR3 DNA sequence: TGTGCCAGCAGCACGGGACCTAGCACAGATACGCAGTATTTT. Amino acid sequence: CASSTGPSTDTQYF.

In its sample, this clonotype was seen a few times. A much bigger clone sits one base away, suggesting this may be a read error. CDR3 protein: CASSYSMGVETQCF. Here the CDR3 DNA reads TGTGCCAGCAGTTACTCGATGGGAGTGGAGACCCAGTGCTTC. V and J are TRBV6-2 or TRBV6-3 and TRBJ2-5, with TRBD2 as a possible D gene (5 bases). The germline V gene encodes CDR1 MNHEY and CDR2 SVGEGT. The CDR3 spans 14 residues.

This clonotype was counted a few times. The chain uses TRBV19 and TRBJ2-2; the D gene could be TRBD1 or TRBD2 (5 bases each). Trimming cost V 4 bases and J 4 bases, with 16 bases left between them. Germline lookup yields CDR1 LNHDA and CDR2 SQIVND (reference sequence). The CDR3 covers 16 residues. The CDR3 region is CASSRRPRQFTGELFF. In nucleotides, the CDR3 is TGTGCCAGTAGTAGGAGGCCCCGACAGTTCACCGGGGAGCTGTTTTTT.

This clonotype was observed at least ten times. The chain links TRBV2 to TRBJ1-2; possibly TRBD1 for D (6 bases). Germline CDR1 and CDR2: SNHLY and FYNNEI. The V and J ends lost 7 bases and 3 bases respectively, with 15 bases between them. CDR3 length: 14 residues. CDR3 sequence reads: CASIFQDRDYGYTF. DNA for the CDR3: TGTGCCAGCATCTTTCAGGACAGAGACTATGGCTACACCTTC.

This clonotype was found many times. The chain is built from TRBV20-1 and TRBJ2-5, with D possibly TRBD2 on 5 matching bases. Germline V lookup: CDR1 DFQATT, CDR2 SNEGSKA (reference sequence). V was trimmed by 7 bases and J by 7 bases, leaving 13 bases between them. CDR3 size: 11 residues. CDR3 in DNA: TGCAGTGTCCATTCCGAGGGGACCCAGTACTTC. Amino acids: CSVHSEGTQYF.

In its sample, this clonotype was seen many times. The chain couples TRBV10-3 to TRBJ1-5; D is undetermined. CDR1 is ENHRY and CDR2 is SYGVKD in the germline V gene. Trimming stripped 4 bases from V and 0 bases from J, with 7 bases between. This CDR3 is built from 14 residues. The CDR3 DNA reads TGTGCCATCAGTGTGGCAGCTAGCAATCAGCCCCAGCATTTT. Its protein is CAISVAASNQPQHF.

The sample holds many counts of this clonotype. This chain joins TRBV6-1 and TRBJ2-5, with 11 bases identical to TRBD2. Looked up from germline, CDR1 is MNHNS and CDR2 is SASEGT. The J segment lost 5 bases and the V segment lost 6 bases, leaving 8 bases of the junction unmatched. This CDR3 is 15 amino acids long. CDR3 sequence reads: CASSPGLAARETQYF. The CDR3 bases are TGTGCCAGCAGCCCGGGACTAGCGGCACGGGAGACCCAGTACTTC.

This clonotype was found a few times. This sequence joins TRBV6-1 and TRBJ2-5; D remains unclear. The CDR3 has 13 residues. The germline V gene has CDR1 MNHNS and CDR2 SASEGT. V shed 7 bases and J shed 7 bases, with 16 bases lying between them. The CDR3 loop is CASNTGPGGTQYF. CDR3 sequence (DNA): TGTGCCAGCAACACTGGCCCGGGTGGGACCCAGTACTTC.

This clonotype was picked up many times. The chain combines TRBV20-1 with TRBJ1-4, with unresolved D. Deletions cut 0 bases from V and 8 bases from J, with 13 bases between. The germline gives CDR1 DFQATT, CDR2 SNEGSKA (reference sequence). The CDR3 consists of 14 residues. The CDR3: CSARDSGKEEKLFF. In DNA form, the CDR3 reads TGCAGTGCTAGAGATTCGGGGAAAGAAGAAAAACTGTTTTTT.

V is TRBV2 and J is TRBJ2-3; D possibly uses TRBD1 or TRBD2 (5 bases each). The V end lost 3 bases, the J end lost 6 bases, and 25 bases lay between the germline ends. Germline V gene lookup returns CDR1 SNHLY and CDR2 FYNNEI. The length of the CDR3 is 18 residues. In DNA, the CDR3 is TGTGCCAGCAGTGACGGCGGGCAGGGAAGGAGGATGGCGGATACGCAGTATTTT. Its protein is CASSDGGQGRRMADTQYF.

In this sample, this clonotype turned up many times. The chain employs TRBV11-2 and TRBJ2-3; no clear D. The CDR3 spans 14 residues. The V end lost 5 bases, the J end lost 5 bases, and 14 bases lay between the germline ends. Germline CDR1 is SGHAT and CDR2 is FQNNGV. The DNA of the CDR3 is TGTGCCAGCAGCATAGGACCTGGCGGAGATACGCAGTATTTT. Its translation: CASSIGPGGDTQYF.

CDR3: CASSFIEGRLDEQFF. For the CDR3, the DNA is TGTGCCAGCAGTTTCATAGAAGGGCGTCTCGATGAGCAGTTCTTC. The V and J genes are TRBV27 and TRBJ2-1; no clear D gene. There are 15 residues in the CDR3. Trimming left V 3 bases short and J 8 bases short, with 17 bases between. Germline assignment: CDR1 MNHEY and CDR2 SMNVEV (reference sequence).

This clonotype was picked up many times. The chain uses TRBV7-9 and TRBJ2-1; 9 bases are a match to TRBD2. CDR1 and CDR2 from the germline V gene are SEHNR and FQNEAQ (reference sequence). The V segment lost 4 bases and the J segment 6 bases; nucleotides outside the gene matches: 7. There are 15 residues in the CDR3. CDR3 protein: CASSYAGTSSNEQFF. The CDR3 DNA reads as TGTGCCAGCAGCTACGCCGGGACTAGCTCCAATGAGCAGTTCTTC.